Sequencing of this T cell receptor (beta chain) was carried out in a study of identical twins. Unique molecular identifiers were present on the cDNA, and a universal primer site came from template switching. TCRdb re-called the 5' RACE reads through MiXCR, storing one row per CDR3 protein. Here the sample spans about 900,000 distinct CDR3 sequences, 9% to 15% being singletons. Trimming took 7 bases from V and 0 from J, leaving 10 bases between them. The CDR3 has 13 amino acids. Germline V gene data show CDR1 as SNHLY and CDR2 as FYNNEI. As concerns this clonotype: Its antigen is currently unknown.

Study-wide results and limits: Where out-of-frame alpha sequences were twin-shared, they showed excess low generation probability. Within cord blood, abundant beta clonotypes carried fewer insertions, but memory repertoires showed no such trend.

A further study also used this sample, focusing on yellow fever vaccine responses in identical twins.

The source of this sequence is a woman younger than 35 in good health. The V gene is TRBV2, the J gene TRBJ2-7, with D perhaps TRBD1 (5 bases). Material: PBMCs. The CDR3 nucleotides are TGTGCCAGCAAGAGACAGCTCTCCTACGAGCAGTACTTC. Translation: CASKRQLSYEQYF.